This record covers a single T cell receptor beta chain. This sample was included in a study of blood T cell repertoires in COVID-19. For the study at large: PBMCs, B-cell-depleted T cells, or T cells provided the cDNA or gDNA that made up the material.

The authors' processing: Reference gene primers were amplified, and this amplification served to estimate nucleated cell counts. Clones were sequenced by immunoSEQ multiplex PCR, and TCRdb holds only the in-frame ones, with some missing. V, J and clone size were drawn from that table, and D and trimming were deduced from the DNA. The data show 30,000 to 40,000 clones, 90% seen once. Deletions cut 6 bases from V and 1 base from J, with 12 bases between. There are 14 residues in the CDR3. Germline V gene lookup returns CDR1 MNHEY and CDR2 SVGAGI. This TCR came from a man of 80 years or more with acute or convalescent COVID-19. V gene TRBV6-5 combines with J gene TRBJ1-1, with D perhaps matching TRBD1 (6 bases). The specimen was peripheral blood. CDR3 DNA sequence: TGTGCCAGCAGGCCCTCAGGGGAGAACACTGAAGCTTTCTTT. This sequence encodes CASRPSGENTEAFF.